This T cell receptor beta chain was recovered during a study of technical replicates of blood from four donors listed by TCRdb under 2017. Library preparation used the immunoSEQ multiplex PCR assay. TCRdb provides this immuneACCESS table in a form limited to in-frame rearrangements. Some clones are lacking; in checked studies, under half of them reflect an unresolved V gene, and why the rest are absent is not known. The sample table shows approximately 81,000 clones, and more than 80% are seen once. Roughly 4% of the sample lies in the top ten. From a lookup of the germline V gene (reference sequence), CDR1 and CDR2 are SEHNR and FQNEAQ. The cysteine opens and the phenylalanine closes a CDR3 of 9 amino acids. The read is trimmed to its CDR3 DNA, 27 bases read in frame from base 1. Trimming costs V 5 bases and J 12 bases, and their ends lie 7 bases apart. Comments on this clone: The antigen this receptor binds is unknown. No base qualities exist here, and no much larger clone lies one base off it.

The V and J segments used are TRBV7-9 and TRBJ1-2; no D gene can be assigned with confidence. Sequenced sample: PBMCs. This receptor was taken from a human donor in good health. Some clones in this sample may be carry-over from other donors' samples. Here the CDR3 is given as CASSPPDTF. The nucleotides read TGTGCCAGCAGCCCTCCAGACACCTTC.